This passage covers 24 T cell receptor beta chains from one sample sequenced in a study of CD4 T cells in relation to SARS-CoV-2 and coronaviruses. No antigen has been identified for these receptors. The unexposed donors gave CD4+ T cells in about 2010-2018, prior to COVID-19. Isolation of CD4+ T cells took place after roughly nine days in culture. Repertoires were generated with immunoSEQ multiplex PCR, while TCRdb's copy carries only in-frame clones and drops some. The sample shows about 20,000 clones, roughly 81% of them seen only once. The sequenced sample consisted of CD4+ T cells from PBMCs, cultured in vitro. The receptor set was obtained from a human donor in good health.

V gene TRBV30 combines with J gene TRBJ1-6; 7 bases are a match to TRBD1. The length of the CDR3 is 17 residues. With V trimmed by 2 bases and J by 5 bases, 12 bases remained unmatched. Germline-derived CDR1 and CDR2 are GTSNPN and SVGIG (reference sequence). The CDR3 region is CAWSTRRDSKNNSPLHF. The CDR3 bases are TGTGCCTGGAGTACTCGACGGGACAGCAAAAATAATTCACCCCTCCACTTT.

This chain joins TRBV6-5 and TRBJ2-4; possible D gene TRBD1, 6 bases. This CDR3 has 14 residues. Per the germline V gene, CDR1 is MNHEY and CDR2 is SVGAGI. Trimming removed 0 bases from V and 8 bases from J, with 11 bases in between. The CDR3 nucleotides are TGTGCCAGCAGTTACTCAGGGGGTAGGGACATTCAGTACTTC. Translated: CASSYSGGRDIQYF.

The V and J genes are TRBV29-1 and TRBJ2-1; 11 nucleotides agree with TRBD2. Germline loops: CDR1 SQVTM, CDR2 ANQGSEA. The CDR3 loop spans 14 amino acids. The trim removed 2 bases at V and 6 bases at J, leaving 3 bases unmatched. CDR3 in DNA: TGCAGCGTTGAACGGCTAGCGGGGGGCAATGAGCAGTTCTTC. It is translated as CSVERLAGGNEQFF.

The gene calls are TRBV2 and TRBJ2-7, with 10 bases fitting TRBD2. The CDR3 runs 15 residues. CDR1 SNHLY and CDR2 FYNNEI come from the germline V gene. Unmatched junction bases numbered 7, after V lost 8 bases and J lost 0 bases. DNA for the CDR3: TGTGCCAGCGAGCCTGGACTAGCGGTCTCCTACGAGCAGTACTTC. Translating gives CASEPGLAVSYEQYF.

The CDR3 DNA reads as TGTGCCAGCAGCCCTAGGGACAGGAACACTGAAGCTTTCTTT. Its translation is CASSPRDRNTEAFF. The rearrangement links TRBV7-9 to TRBJ1-1, with 7 bases matching TRBD1. The junction had 4 bases not matched to a gene; V was cut back by 5 bases and J by 1 base. The CDR3 sequence is 14 residues long. Germline V lookup: CDR1 SEHNR, CDR2 FQNEAQ (reference sequence).

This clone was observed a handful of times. The CDR3 is CASSPPSQPPSYGYTF. For the CDR3, the DNA is TGTGCCAGCTCACCACCTAGTCAACCTCCCTCCTATGGCTACACCTTC. The J gene is TRBJ1-2, the V gene TRBV18; D call uncertain. Germline V gene data show CDR1 as KGHSH and CDR2 as LQKENI. The ends were cut back, 0 bases at V and 4 bases at J, with 15 bases in the middle. CDR3 length equals 16 residues.

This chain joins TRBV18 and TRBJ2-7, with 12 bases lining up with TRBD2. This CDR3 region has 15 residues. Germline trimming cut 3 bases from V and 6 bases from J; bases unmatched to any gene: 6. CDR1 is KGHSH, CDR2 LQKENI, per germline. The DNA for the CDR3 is TGTGCCAGCTCACCGACTAGCGGGAGTTCGGGCGAGCAGTACTTC. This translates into CASSPTSGSSGEQYF.

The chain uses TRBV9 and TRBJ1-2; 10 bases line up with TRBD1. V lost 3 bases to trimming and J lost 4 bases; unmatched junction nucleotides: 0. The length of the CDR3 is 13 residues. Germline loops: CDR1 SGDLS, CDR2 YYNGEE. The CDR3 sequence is CASSGTGGYGYTF. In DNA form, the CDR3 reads TGTGCCAGCAGCGGGACAGGGGGCTATGGCTACACCTTC.

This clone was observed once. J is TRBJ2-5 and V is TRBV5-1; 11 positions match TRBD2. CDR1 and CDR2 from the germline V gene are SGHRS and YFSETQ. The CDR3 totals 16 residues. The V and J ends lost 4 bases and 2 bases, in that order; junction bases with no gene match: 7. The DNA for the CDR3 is TGCGCCAGCAGCGACGCTAGCGGGGGGCCACAAGAGACCCAGTACTTC. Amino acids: CASSDASGGPQETQYF.

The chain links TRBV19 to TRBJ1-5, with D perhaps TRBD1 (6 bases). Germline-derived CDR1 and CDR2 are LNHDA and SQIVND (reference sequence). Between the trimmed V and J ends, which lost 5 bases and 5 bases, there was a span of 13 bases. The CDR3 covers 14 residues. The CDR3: CASSPQGIDQPQHF. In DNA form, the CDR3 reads TGTGCCAGTAGTCCTCAGGGGATCGATCAGCCCCAGCATTTT.

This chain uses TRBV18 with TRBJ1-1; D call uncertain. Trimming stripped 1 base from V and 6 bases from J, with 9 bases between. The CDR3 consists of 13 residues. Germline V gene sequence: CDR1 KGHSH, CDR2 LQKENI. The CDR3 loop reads CASSPQGQSEAFF. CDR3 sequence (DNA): TGTGCCAGCTCACCACAAGGGCAGTCTGAAGCTTTCTTT. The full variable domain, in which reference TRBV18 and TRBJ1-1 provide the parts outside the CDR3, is NAGVMQNPRHLVRRRGQEARLRCSPMKGHSHVYWYRQLPEEGLKFMVYLQKENIIDESGMPKERFSAEFPKEGPSILRIQQVVRGDSAAYFCASSPQGQSEAFFGQGTRLTVV.

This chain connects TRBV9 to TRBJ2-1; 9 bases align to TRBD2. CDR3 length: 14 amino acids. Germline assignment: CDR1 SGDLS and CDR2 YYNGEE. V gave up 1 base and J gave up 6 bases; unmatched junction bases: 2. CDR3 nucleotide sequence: TGTGCCAGCAGCGTACGCGGGGGGGCCAATGAGCAGTTCTTC. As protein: CASSVRGGANEQFF.

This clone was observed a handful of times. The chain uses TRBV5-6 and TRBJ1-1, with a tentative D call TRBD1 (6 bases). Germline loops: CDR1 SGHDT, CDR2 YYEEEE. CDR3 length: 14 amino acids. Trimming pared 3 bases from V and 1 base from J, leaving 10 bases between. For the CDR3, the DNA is TGTGCCAGCAGCTACACGACAGGGAACACTGAAGCTTTCTTT. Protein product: CASSYTTGNTEAFF.

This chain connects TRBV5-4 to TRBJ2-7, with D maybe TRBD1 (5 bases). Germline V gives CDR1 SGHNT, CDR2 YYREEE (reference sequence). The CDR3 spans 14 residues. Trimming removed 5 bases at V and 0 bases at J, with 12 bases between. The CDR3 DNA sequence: TGTGCCAGCAGTGATAACAGGTTCTCCTACGAGCAGTACTTC. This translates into CASSDNRFSYEQYF.

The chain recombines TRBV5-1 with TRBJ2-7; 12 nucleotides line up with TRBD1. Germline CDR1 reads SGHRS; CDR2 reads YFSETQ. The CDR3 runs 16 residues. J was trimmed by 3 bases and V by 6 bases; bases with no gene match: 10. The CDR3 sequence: CASTPGTGGAGYEQYF. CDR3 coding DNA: TGCGCCAGCACCCCCGGGACAGGGGGCGCCGGCTACGAGCAGTACTTC.

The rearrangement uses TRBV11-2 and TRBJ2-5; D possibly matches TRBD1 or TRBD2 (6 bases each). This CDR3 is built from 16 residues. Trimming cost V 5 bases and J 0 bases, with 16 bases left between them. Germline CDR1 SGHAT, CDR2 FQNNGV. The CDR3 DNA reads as TGTGCCAGCAGCCGAGGGGGGTTGAAGTACCAAGAGACCCAGTACTTC. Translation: CASSRGGLKYQETQYF.

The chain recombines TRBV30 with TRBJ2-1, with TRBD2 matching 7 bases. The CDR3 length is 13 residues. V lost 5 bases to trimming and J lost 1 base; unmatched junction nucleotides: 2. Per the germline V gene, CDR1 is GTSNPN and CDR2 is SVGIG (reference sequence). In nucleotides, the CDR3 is TGTGCCTGGGCTAGCGGATCCTACAATGAGCAGTTCTTC. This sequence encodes CAWASGSYNEQFF. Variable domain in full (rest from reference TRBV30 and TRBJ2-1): SQTIHQWPATLVQPVGSPLSLECTVEGTSNPNLYWYRQAAGRGLQLLFYSVGIGQISSEVPQNLSASRPQDRQFILSSKKLLLSDSGFYLCAWASGSYNEQFFGPGTRLTVL.

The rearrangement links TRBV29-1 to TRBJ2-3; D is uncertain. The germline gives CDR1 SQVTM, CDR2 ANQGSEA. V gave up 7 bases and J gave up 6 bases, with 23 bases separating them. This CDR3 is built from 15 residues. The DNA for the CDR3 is TGCAGCGGACGGTCAGACAAAAACTTTATGGATACGCAGTATTTT. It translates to CSGRSDKNFMDTQYF.

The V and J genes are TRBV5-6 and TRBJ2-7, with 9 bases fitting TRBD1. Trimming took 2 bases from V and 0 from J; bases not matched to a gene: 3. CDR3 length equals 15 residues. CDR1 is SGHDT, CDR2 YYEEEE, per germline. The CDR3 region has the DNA TGTGCCAGCAGCTTACAGGGGGCTAACTCCTACGAGCAGTACTTC. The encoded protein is CASSLQGANSYEQYF.

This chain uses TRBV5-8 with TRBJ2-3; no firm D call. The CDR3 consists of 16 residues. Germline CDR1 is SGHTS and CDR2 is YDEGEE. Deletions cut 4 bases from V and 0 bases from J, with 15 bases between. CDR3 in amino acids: CASSPALSPSTDTQYF. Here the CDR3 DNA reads TGTGCCAGCAGCCCAGCACTAAGTCCTAGCACAGATACGCAGTATTTT.

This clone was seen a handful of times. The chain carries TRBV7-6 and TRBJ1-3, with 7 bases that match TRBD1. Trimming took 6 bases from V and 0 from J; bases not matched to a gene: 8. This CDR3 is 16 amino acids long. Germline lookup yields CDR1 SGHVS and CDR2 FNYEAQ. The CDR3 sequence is CASRPSTGSSGNTIYF. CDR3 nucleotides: TGTGCCAGCAGACCCTCGACAGGGAGCTCTGGAAACACCATATATTTT.

CDR3 nucleotide sequence: TGCGCCAGCAGCTTACGACTAGCGGGGGGGCTAACCACAGATACGCAGTATTTT. Translation: CASSLRLAGGLTTDTQYF. The chain couples TRBV5-1 to TRBJ2-3, with 14 positions matching TRBD2. The germline V gene has CDR1 SGHRS and CDR2 YFSETQ. This CDR3 is built from 18 residues. V gave up 2 bases and J gave up 2 bases; unmatched junction bases: 7.

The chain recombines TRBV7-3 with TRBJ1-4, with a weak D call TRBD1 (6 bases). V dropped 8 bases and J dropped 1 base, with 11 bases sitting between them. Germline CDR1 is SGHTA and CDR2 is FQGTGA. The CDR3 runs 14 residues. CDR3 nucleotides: TGTGCCAGCTGGGGGCCAAGAACTAATGAAAAACTGTTTTTT. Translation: CASWGPRTNEKLFF.

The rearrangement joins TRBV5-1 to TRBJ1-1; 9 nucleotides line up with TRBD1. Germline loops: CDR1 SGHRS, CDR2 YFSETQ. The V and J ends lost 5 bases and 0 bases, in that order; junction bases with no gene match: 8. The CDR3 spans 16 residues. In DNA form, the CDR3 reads TGCGCCAGCAGTTTCATGGACAGGGGCATGAACACTGAAGCTTTCTTT. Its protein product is CASSFMDRGMNTEAFF.